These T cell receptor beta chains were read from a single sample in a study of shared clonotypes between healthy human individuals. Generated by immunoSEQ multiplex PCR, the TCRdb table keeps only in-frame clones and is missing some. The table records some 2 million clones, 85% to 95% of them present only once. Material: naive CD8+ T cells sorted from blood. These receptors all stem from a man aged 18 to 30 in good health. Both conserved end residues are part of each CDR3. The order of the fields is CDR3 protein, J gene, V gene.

CDR3 protein: CASSSRLAGVVDEQFF
J gene: TRBJ2-1
V gene: TRBV7-8

CDR3 protein: CASALQGFFYEQYF
J gene: TRBJ2-7
V gene: TRBV27

CDR3 protein: CASSLFNEQFF
J gene: TRBJ2-1
V gene: TRBV5-1

CDR3 protein: CASSFRPIGAFF
J gene: TRBJ1-1
V gene: TRBV28

CDR3 protein: CASSESRTHSNQPQHF
J gene: TRBJ1-5
V gene: TRBV6-1

CDR3 protein: CASSQDGDSRYF
J gene: TRBJ2-3
V gene: TRBV4-1

CDR3 protein: CASSLNGGLTEAFF
J gene: TRBJ1-1
V gene: TRBV7-3

CDR3 protein: CASSPRGDRGSPLHF
J gene: TRBJ1-6
V gene: TRBV13

CDR3 protein: CASSLQAYTSSGNTIYF
J gene: TRBJ1-3
V gene: TRBV7-6

CDR3 protein: CSVEEGNPYEQYF
J gene: TRBJ2-7
V gene: TRBV29-1

CDR3 protein: CASSPQGEETQYF
J gene: TRBJ2-5
V gene: TRBV5-6

CDR3 protein: CASSRTGTDALEQYF
J gene: TRBJ2-7
V gene: TRBV4-1

CDR3 protein: CASSPVPGQVGEKLFF
J gene: TRBJ1-4
V gene: TRBV7-6

CDR3 protein: CASSDAGMNTEAFF
J gene: TRBJ1-1
V gene: TRBV2

CDR3 protein: CASSYRATNEKLFF
J gene: TRBJ1-4
V gene: TRBV28

CDR3 protein: CASSYGTGARDTIYF
J gene: TRBJ1-3
V gene: TRBV6-5

CDR3 protein: CASSWTDTYEQYF
J gene: TRBJ2-7
V gene: TRBV5-5

CDR3 protein: CASSSLAAGYQETQYF
J gene: TRBJ2-5
V gene: TRBV7-9

CDR3 protein: CASSLAGGATSAPEQFF
J gene: TRBJ2-1
V gene: TRBV5-1

CDR3 protein: CASSPWTENGYTF
J gene: TRBJ1-2
V gene: TRBV11-2

CDR3 protein: CASSLGLAGYEQFF
J gene: TRBJ2-1
V gene: TRBV5-1